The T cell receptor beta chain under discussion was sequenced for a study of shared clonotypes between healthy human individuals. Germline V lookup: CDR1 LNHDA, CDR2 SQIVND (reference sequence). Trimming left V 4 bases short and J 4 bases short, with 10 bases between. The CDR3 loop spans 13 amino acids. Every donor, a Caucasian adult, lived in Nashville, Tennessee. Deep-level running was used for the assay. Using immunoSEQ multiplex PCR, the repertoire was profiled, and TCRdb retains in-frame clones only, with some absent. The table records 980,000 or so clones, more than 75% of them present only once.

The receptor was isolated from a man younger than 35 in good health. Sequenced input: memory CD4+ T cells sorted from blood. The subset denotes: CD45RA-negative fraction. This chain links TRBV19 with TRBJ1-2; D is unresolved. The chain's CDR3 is CASSNREAYGYTF. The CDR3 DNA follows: TGTGCCAGTAGTAATCGGGAGGCCTATGGCTACACCTTC.